The clone carrying this TCR beta chain showed up many times. Its cognate antigen is unknown. The time point here: sample taken at primary tumor resection. Tumor, nontumor lung or frozen PBMC supplied whole RNA that was sequenced unsorted. V was shortened by 4 bases and J by 3 bases, with 10 bases between the two germline ends. This CDR3 spans 15 amino acids. Looked up from germline, CDR1 is MDHEN and CDR2 is SYDVKM. This sample is drawn from a study of spatial heterogeneity in lung cancer. Background on the study: Detection of beta-chain sequences consistently exceeded that of alpha-chain sequences.

TCR cDNA molecules each had a unique molecular identifier. One entry per CDR3 protein, called by TCRdb with MiXCR from the 5' RACE reads. The sample lists about 75,000 distinct CDR3 sequences; about an eighth were seen once. Whole-study results and caveats: The study found ubiquitous expanded tumor TCRs in blood more at resection than follow-up.

The receptor was isolated from a male donor with early-stage non-small cell lung cancer. The material was PBMCs, obtained at surgery. The V call is TRBV28, the J call TRBJ1-6; TRBD1 is a possible D gene (6 bases). CDR3 loop: CASSSPTGYNSPLHF. The CDR3 DNA reads TGTGCCAGCAGTTCCCCGACAGGCTATAATTCACCCCTCCACTTT.